Listed below are T cell receptor beta chains from one sample, sequenced in a study of response to subunit inactivated influenza vaccine. MiXCR, run by TCRdb on the RT-PCR reads, gives a single entry per CDR3 protein. The profile shows hundreds of thousands of distinct CDR3 sequences, 12% to 15% of them singletons. The source was PBMCs from blood, collected approximately 15 days before vaccination. These receptors came from a man aged 50 to 59 who received an inactivated influenza vaccine. Each CDR3 is given with its conserved first and last residue. The D gene is left open where the match is weak. Rows may omit the clone size; those that give it use once, few, many or a size class.

size	D	V	J	CDR3	DNA
few	-	TRBV20-1	TRBJ2-1	CSARDRPEQFF	TGCAGTGCTAGAGATAGGCCCGAGCAGTTCTTC
few	-	TRBV6-5	TRBJ2-3	CASSYPGAGGPDTQYF	TGTGCCAGCAGTTACCCAGGGGCAGGGGGGCCAGATACGCAGTATTTT
few	-	TRBV12-3/TRBV12-4	TRBJ1-2	CASSLSNRATNYGYTF	TGTGCCAGCAGTTTAAGTAACAGGGCGACTAACTATGGCTACACCTTC
-	-	TRBV4-2	TRBJ2-1	CASSRGGTSNYNEQFF	TGTGCCAGCAGCCGAGGCGGGACTTCTAACTACAATGAGCAGTTCTTC
few	-	TRBV18	TRBJ1-4	CASSPLDSRGLKLFF	TGTGCCAGCTCACCGTTGGACAGCCGGGGATTGAAACTGTTTTTT
few	-	TRBV28	TRBJ1-5	CASSLKRGHPQHF	TGTGCCAGCAGTTTAAAGAGGGGACATCCCCAGCATTTT
-	-	TRBV28	TRBJ2-3	CASSSPGSEGLTDTQYF	TGTGCCAGCAGCTCACCCGGTTCGGAGGGCCTAACAGATACGCAGTATTTT
-	TRBD2	TRBV11-2	TRBJ2-6	CASSLVVHMGTSVSGANVLTF	TGTGCCAGCAGCTTAGTGGTCCATATGGGGACTAGCGTCTCTGGGGCCAACGTCCTGACTTTC
-	TRBD1	TRBV11-2	TRBJ2-1	CASRGQGGYNEQFF	TGTGCCAGCAGGGGACAGGGGGGCTACAATGAGCAGTTCTTC
few	-	TRBV20-1	TRBJ2-5	CSATGPGVGETQYF	TGCAGTGCTACGGGTCCCGGTGTTGGGGAGACCCAGTACTTC
few	-	TRBV10-3	TRBJ1-5	CAISESQGGQPQHF	TGTGCCATCAGTGAGTCACAGGGCGGGCAGCCCCAGCATTTT
-	-	TRBV9	TRBJ2-3	CASSSRQVITDTQYF	TGTGCCAGCAGCAGCCGACAGGTAATCACAGATACGCAGTATTTT
many	TRBD2	TRBV12-3/TRBV12-4	TRBJ2-3	CASRWTSWDTQYF	TGTGCCAGCAGATGGACTAGCTGGGATACGCAGTATTTT